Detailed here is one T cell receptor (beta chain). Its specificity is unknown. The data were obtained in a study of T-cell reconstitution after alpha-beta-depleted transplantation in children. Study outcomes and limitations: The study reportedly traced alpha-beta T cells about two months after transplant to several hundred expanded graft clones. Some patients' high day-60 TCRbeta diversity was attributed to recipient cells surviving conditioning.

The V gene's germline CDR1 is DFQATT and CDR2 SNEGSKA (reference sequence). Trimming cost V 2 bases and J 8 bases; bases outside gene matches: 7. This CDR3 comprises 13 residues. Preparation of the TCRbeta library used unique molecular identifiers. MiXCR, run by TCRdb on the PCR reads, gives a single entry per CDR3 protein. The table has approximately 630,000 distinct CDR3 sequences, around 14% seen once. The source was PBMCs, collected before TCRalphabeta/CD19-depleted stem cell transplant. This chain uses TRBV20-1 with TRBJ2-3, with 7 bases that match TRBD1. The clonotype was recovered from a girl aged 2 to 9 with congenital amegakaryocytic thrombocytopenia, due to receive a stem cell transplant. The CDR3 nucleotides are TGCAGTGCTAGACCAACAGGGGCAGGTACGCAGTATTTT. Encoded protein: CSARPTGAGTQYF.